What follows describes a single T cell receptor beta chain. The antigen remains undetermined. The entry originates in a study of CD8+ T cells in alopecia areata. Treatment described: oral pan-JAK inhibitor, 5-10 mg twice daily. The V end was cut by 1 base, the J end by 1 base, with 7 bases between. The V gene's germline CDR1 is PRHDT and CDR2 FYEKMQ (reference sequence). The CDR3 is 14 residues long. General observations from the study: Scalp clonality, along with expanded CD8+ clones among the top 100, was significantly decreased by tofacitinib. Clonality exceeded that of normal scalp in lesional scalp, most notably in alopecia totalis/universalis.

cDNA reverse transcribed from extracted RNA served as the sequencing template. Produced via immunoSEQ multiplex PCR; TCRdb's table is partial and in-frame only. The profile shows 150,000 or so clones, around half of them singletons. Sequenced material: CD8+ T cells sorted from blood, taken at week 4, from a patient treated with tofacitinib. The V call is TRBV13, the J call TRBJ1-1; D call uncertain. This clonotype was obtained from a human donor with alopecia areata. CDR3 sequence (DNA): TGTGCCAGCAGCTTAGTGGCAGGGAACACTGAAGCTTTCTTT. It specifies CASSLVAGNTEAFF.